Following are 22 T cell receptor beta chains from one sample sequenced in a study of monozygotic twins with cystic fibrosis. Assay used: immunoSEQ multiplex PCR; TCRdb lists only in-frame clones, some missing. Of under 20,000 clones detected, approximately 96% appear once; the ten largest clones hold approximately 2%. Input material: blood. Receptors were obtained from a woman in her 30s with cystic fibrosis.

The chain combines TRBV18 with TRBJ2-7, with a tentative D call TRBD1 (5 bases). CDR3 size: 14 residues. Germline V lookup: CDR1 KGHSH, CDR2 LQKENI. V gave up 5 bases and J gave up 0 bases, with 11 bases separating them. The CDR3 spells CASSAGLSSYEQYF. The CDR3, as DNA: TGTGCCAGCTCAGCAGGGTTAAGCTCCTACGAGCAGTACTTC.

The CDR3 sequence is CASSQDIYLAGVQDTQYF. The DNA for the CDR3 is TGCGCCAGCAGCCAAGATATCTACCTAGCGGGGGTCCAAGATACGCAGTATTTT. The rearrangement joins TRBV4-1 to TRBJ2-3; TRBD2 matches 10 bases. Germline CDR1 MGHRA, CDR2 YSYEKL. Trimming removed 0 bases from V and 5 bases from J; junction bases left unmatched: 11. This CDR3 region has 18 residues.

The CDR3, as DNA: TGCGCCAGCAGCTTGGGGGGCGATTACACTGAAGCTTTCTTT. Amino acids: CASSLGGDYTEAFF. The chain joins TRBV5-1 to TRBJ1-1, with a possible D match to TRBD1 (5 bases). The CDR3 extends over 14 amino acids. Per germline, CDR1 SGHRS and CDR2 YFSETQ. Trimming left V 0 bases short and J 3 bases short, with 9 bases between.

In nucleotides, the CDR3 is TGTGCCAGCAGCCCAGGGGTCCTAGATGAGCAGTTCTTC. Protein: CASSPGVLDEQFF. The chain couples TRBV7-8 to TRBJ2-1; D may be TRBD1 (6 bases). Germline V CDR1 and CDR2: SGHVS, FQNEAQ. V was clipped by 5 bases and J by 8 bases, with 13 bases between them. This CDR3 comprises 13 residues.

The CDR3 reads CASSLGAGAPYNEQFF. In nucleotides, the CDR3 is TGTGCCAGCAGCTTGGGAGCGGGGGCTCCCTACAATGAGCAGTTCTTC. The rearrangement joins TRBV5-4 to TRBJ2-1, with 8 bases fitting TRBD2. Looked up from germline, CDR1 is SGHNT and CDR2 is YYREEE (reference sequence). V was clipped by 0 bases and J by 2 bases; unmatched bases: 4. The CDR3 spans 16 residues.

The chain joins TRBV6-1 to TRBJ2-7, with 9 nucleotides matching TRBD1. The J segment lost 5 bases and the V segment lost 5 bases, leaving 10 bases of the junction unmatched. The CDR3 runs to 15 residues. Germline lookup yields CDR1 MNHNS and CDR2 SASEGT. The CDR3: CASSSTGTGLDEQYF. The DNA for the CDR3 is TGTGCCAGCAGTTCAACCGGGACAGGGCTCGACGAGCAGTACTTC.

The CDR3 DNA reads as TGTGCCATCACGGCGGGGGGGCGCACAGATACGCAGTATTTT. It is translated as CAITAGGRTDTQYF. The chain couples TRBV10-3 to TRBJ2-3; TRBD2 aligns across 9 bases. Trimming took 7 bases from V and 1 from J; bases not matched to a gene: 3. This CDR3 comprises 14 residues. Germline assignment: CDR1 ENHRY and CDR2 SYGVKD.

The gene calls are TRBV19 and TRBJ2-2, with TRBD2 as a possible D gene (6 bases). CDR1 LNHDA and CDR2 SQIVND come from the germline V gene (reference sequence). The V and J ends lost 6 bases and 4 bases respectively, with 12 bases between them. The CDR3 has 14 amino acids. The CDR3 protein is CASRVQGGTGELFF. CDR3 in DNA: TGTGCCAGTAGAGTTCAGGGAGGCACCGGGGAGCTGTTTTTT. The full variable domain, with the rest looked up from reference TRBV19 and TRBJ2-2, is DGGITQSPKYLFRKEGQNVTLSCEQNLNHDAMYWYRQDPGQGLRLIYYSQIVNDFQKGDIAEGYSVSREKKESFPLTVTSAQKNPTAFYLCASRVQGGTGELFFGEGSRLTVL.

V is TRBV6-6 and J is TRBJ1-1; no reliable D call. V lost 2 bases and J 2 bases, leaving 6 bases between the germline ends. Looked up from germline, CDR1 is MNHNY and CDR2 is SVGAGI (reference sequence). The CDR3 runs to 13 residues. The CDR3 DNA reads as TGTGCCAGCAGTTACGCAGCCAACACTGAAGCTTTCTTT. Translating it yields CASSYAANTEAFF.

This clone has only one observation. The V call is TRBV5-1, the J call TRBJ1-2; unclear D gene. The CDR3 totals 15 residues. Trimming stripped 7 bases from V and 5 bases from J, with 21 bases between. Germline CDR1 is SGHRS and CDR2 is YFSETQ. In DNA, the CDR3 is TGCGCCAGCTCAACGGCGGATGGGAGTACATATGGCTACACCTTC. Protein product: CASSTADGSTYGYTF.

The genes are TRBV7-9 and TRBJ2-1; 9 nucleotides line up with TRBD2. V trimming: 11 bases; J trimming: 12 bases; junction bases outside the gene matches: 14. CDR1 and CDR2 (germline): SEHNR, FQNEAQ (reference sequence). This CDR3 has 13 amino acids. DNA of the CDR3: TGTGCCTCCGGGCGGGAGGGGAAAGGGGGGCAGTTCTTC. This codes for CASGREGKGGQFF.

The chain carries TRBV7-8 and TRBJ2-3, with TRBD2 identical over 11 bases. The V segment lost 5 bases and the J segment 3 bases; nucleotides outside the gene matches: 7. The germline gives CDR1 SGHVS, CDR2 FQNEAQ. There are 16 residues in the CDR3. CDR3 DNA sequence: TGTGCCAGCAGCCCCCGTAGCGGGGGGGCAACAGATACGCAGTATTTT. This encodes CASSPRSGGATDTQYF. The whole variable domain, remainder taken from reference TRBV7-8 and TRBJ2-3, is GAGVSQSPRYKVAKRGQDVALRCDPISGHVSLFWYQQALGQGPEFLTYFQNEAQLDKSGLPSDRFFAERPEGSVSTLKIQRTQQEDSAVYLCASSPRSGGATDTQYFGPGTRLTVL.

In its sample, this clone was seen once. This chain uses TRBV6-5 with TRBJ2-3, with D possibly matching TRBD1 (5 bases). Germline CDR1 and CDR2: MNHEY and SVGAGI. This CDR3 has 14 residues. The V and J ends lost 6 bases and 6 bases respectively, with 16 bases between them. Here the CDR3 reads CASSRDGAVDTQYF. DNA for the CDR3: TGTGCCAGCAGCCGCGATGGGGCGGTGGATACGCAGTATTTT.

The V call is TRBV2, the J call TRBJ2-4; D remains ambiguous. Trimming removed 5 bases at V and 0 bases at J, with 14 bases between. The CDR3 has 16 residues. Germline V gene lookup returns CDR1 SNHLY and CDR2 FYNNEI. CDR3 sequence: CASSPNFVLAKNIQYF. CDR3 DNA sequence: TGTGCCAGCAGTCCTAACTTCGTGCTAGCCAAAAACATTCAGTACTTC.

CDR3: CASTDRGWGNEQFF. CDR3 sequence (DNA): TGTGCCAGCACCGACAGGGGATGGGGCAATGAGCAGTTCTTC. The chain joins TRBV6-6 to TRBJ2-1; 8 bases map to TRBD1. There are 14 residues in the CDR3. Trimming cost V 7 bases and J 6 bases; bases outside gene matches: 8. CDR1 is MNHNY and CDR2 is SVGAGI in the germline V gene (reference sequence).

The V call is TRBV10-2, the J call TRBJ2-3; D gene ambiguous. The CDR3 is 13 residues long. CDR1 is WSHSY and CDR2 is SAAADI in the germline V gene. Deletions cut 4 bases from V and 1 base from J, with 6 bases between. The CDR3 coding sequence is TGCGCCAGCAGTGTTGGGGGCACAGATACGCAGTATTTT. Protein sequence: CASSVGGTDTQYF.

The V call is TRBV5-1, the J call TRBJ1-2; no definite D call. The germline V and J ends were trimmed by 4 bases and 1 base, with 11 bases remaining between them. The CDR3 has 14 amino acids. The germline V gene has CDR1 SGHRS and CDR2 YFSETQ. As DNA, the CDR3 is TGCGCCAGCAGCCCCCGGGATATTAACTATGGCTACACCTTC. It yields the protein CASSPRDINYGYTF.

The CDR3 DNA reads as TGCAGTGTCCCCCGAGGAGATACGCAGTATTTT. It is translated as CSVPRGDTQYF. This chain uses TRBV20-1 with TRBJ2-3; no clear D gene. CDR1 is DFQATT and CDR2 is SNEGSKA in the germline V gene (reference sequence). This CDR3 contains 11 residues. With 7 bases removed from V and 5 bases from J, the gap between germline ends came to 10 bases.

The gene calls are TRBV14 and TRBJ2-1, with D possibly called TRBD1 or TRBD2 (5 bases each). The ends were cut back, 6 bases at V and 5 bases at J, with 14 bases in the middle. Germline CDR1 reads SGHDN; CDR2 reads FVKESK. There are 14 residues in the CDR3. The CDR3 loop is CASRPLGPNNEQFF. The CDR3 DNA reads as TGTGCCAGCAGACCCTTGGGACCGAACAATGAGCAGTTCTTC.

The chain recombines TRBV7-9 with TRBJ2-7, with D tentatively TRBD2 (5 bases). From germline, CDR1 is SEHNR and CDR2 FQNEAQ (reference sequence). Trimming took off 3 bases at V and 6 bases at J, with 18 bases between the two ends. The length of the CDR3 is 15 residues. CDR3 DNA: TGTGCCAGCAGCTTTTGGGCAGTCGGGAATCCCGAGCAGTACTTC. This translates into CASSFWAVGNPEQYF.

V and J are TRBV7-9 and TRBJ1-1; no reliable D call. Between the trimmed V and J ends, which lost 4 bases and 1 base, there was a span of 1 base. Germline CDR1 SEHNR, CDR2 FQNEAQ (reference sequence). The CDR3 spans 11 residues. In nucleotides, the CDR3 is TGTGCCAGCAGCTCGAACACTGAAGCTTTCTTT. As protein: CASSSNTEAFF.

The rearrangement joins TRBV29-1 to TRBJ2-7; perhaps TRBD2 as D (6 bases). This CDR3 is built from 16 residues. Trimming left V 0 bases short and J 0 bases short, with 15 bases between. The germline V gene has CDR1 SQVTM and CDR2 ANQGSEA. The CDR3 protein is CSVEDEGGRSSYEQYF. The CDR3 bases are TGCAGCGTTGAAGATGAGGGAGGACGGAGCTCCTACGAGCAGTACTTC.